What follows are 32 T cell receptor beta chains derived from one specimen sequenced in a study of cytomegalovirus exposure and HLA in healthy donors. It was with 60 Vbeta and 13 Jbeta primers that the PCR ran. Libraries were prepared by immunoSEQ multiplex PCR; TCRdb keeps only in-frame clonotypes and omits some of them. The table lists fewer than 150,000 clones, roughly 75% of them singletons. Sequencing was carried out using PBMCs. Receptor source: a man aged 25-40 years in good health and CMV-seronegative.

V and J are TRBV5-4 and TRBJ2-3; D gene unclear. The CDR3 extends over 16 amino acids. From germline, CDR1 is SGHNT and CDR2 YYREEE (reference sequence). The V and J ends lost 4 bases and 2 bases respectively, with 17 bases between them. Written as DNA, the CDR3 is TGTGCCAGCAGCACGACATCCACTCAGTACACAGATACGCAGTATTTT. This sequence encodes CASSTTSTQYTDTQYF. Full variable domain (rest looked up from reference TRBV5-4 and TRBJ2-3): ETGVTQSPTHLIKTRGQQVTLRCSSQSGHNTVSWYQQALGQGPQFIFQYYREEENGRGNFPPRFSGLQFPNYSSELNVNALELDDSALYLCASSTTSTQYTDTQYFGPGTRLTVL.

The rearrangement uses TRBV29-1 and TRBJ2-2; possible D gene TRBD1, 6 bases. V shed 6 bases and J shed 6 bases, with 14 bases lying between them. CDR3 length equals 13 residues. Germline loops: CDR1 SQVTM, CDR2 ANQGSEA. The chain's CDR3 is CSVKYRVPGELFF. The CDR3 region has the DNA TGCAGCGTAAAATACAGGGTCCCCGGGGAGCTGTTTTTT.

This rearrangement joins TRBV15 to TRBJ1-1; weak D call: TRBD1 (6 bases). CDR3 length: 15 residues. Germline V gene sequence: CDR1 LNHNV, CDR2 YYDKDF (reference sequence). Trimming cost V 0 bases and J 4 bases, with 12 bases left between them. CDR3 in amino acids: CATSRDRTGSTEAFF. The CDR3 DNA reads as TGTGCCACCAGCAGAGATCGTACAGGGTCCACTGAAGCTTTCTTT.

The chain carries TRBV7-9 and TRBJ2-7, with a weak D call TRBD2 (5 bases). CDR3 length equals 16 residues. Germline CDR1 is SEHNR and CDR2 is FQNEAQ (reference sequence). The V end was cut by 4 bases, the J end by 0 bases, with 16 bases between. Here the CDR3 reads CASSSYAGYPSYEQYF. The DNA for the CDR3 is TGTGCCAGCAGCTCTTACGCGGGCTACCCCTCCTACGAGCAGTACTTC.

In DNA form, the CDR3 reads TGTGCCTGGAGTTTCAGGGCCTCCAATCAGCCCCAGCATTTT. Translating gives CAWSFRASNQPQHF. The chain links TRBV30 to TRBJ1-5; a possible D gene is TRBD1 (5 bases). Germline assignment: CDR1 GTSNPN and CDR2 SVGIG (reference sequence). V was clipped by 2 bases and J by 3 bases, with 11 bases between them. This CDR3 is built from 14 residues.

The gene calls are TRBV5-4 and TRBJ2-7, with a weak D call TRBD2 (7 bases). Trimming removed 4 bases at V and 6 bases at J, with 20 bases between. This CDR3 has 15 residues. Germline loops: CDR1 SGHNT, CDR2 YYREEE (reference sequence). CDR3 sequence: CASSPTGGGAPEQYF. CDR3 DNA: TGTGCCAGCAGCCCAACTGGGGGGGGCGCCCCCGAGCAGTACTTC.

The V and J genes are TRBV28 and TRBJ2-7, with D hard to call. The V gene lost 6 bases and the J gene lost 1 base, with 16 bases spanning the gap. This CDR3 is built from 15 residues. Germline V gene lookup returns CDR1 MDHEN and CDR2 SYDVKM. The CDR3 coding sequence is TGTGCCAGCAGCACGACTCGCACGATGTCCTACGAGCAGTACTTC. Translated: CASSTTRTMSYEQYF.

The chain joins TRBV19 to TRBJ1-5, with D possibly TRBD1 on 5 matching bases. The germline V and J ends were trimmed by 7 bases and 7 bases, with 20 bases remaining between them. CDR3 length: 15 amino acids. CDR1 is LNHDA and CDR2 is SQIVND in the germline V gene (reference sequence). CDR3: CASTTASGVEQPQHF. CDR3 nucleotides: TGTGCCAGTACTACAGCGTCGGGGGTCGAACAGCCCCAGCATTTT.

The chain combines TRBV28 with TRBJ1-1; D ambiguous. Germline CDR1 MDHEN, CDR2 SYDVKM. Deletions cut 4 bases from V and 6 bases from J, with 27 bases between. CDR3 size: 18 residues. The CDR3 DNA reads as TGTGCCAGCAGTTCAACGGCGGGCAGGCCCCAAATTACGGCTGAAGCTTTCTTT. Translated: CASSSTAGRPQITAEAFF. Filled out from reference TRBV28 and TRBJ1-1, the complete variable domain reads DVKVTQSSRYLVKRTGEKVFLECVQDMDHENMFWYRQDPGLGLRLIYFSYDVKMKEKGDIPEGYSVSREKKERFSLILESASTNQTSMYLCASSSTAGRPQITAEAFFGQGTRLTVV.

The chain carries TRBV5-1 and TRBJ1-1; D is unclear. Trimming cost V 4 bases and J 5 bases, with 12 bases left between them. Germline CDR1 and CDR2: SGHRS and YFSETQ. The CDR3 runs to 13 residues. The CDR3 sequence: CASSPFGETEAFF. CDR3 nucleotides: TGCGCCAGCAGCCCATTCGGGGAGACTGAAGCTTTCTTT. Drawing the rest from reference TRBV5-1 and TRBJ1-1, the complete variable domain is KAGVTQTPRYLIKTRGQQVTLSCSPISGHRSVSWYQQTPGQGLQFLFEYFSETQRNKGNFPGRFSGRQFSNSRSEMNVSTLELGDSALYLCASSPFGETEAFFGQGTRLTVV.

This clone was observed a few times. The J gene is TRBJ2-7, the V gene TRBV7-9, with D maybe TRBD1 (5 bases). The CDR3 extends over 15 amino acids. Trimming took 1 base from V and 1 from J, leaving 11 bases between them. Germline assignment: CDR1 SEHNR and CDR2 FQNEAQ (reference sequence). CDR3 nucleotide sequence: TGTGCCAGCAGCTTAGGACAGCCACGATCCTACGAGCAGTACTTC. Translated: CASSLGQPRSYEQYF.

This chain connects TRBV6-6 to TRBJ2-1, with 11 nucleotides matching TRBD1. Trimming removed 7 bases from V and 5 bases from J; junction bases left unmatched: 7. Germline V gene sequence: CDR1 MNHNY, CDR2 SVGAGI (reference sequence). This CDR3 region has 15 residues. The CDR3: CASTDGTGGNNEQFF. Here the CDR3 DNA reads TGTGCCAGCACCGACGGGACAGGGGGTAACAATGAGCAGTTCTTC.

This clone is a singleton in its sample. The chain has TRBV4-2 and TRBJ2-1, with 9 bases that match TRBD1. The CDR3 totals 15 residues. J lost 9 bases, V lost 1 base, and 7 bases had no gene match. CDR1 LGHNA and CDR2 YNFKEQ come from the germline V gene. CDR3 bases: TGTGCCAGCAGCCAAGGGGACAGGGAAAGAGTTGAGCAGTTCTTC. Amino acid sequence: CASSQGDRERVEQFF.

This chain links TRBV5-5 with TRBJ2-1; TRBD1 matches 10 bases. Germline assignment: CDR1 SGHKS and CDR2 YYEKEE (reference sequence). Trimming cost V 1 base and J 11 bases; bases outside gene matches: 6. This CDR3 is built from 14 residues. The CDR3 loop is CASSLYTGQGKQFF. The CDR3 bases are TGTGCCAGCAGCTTGTATACGGGACAGGGGAAGCAGTTCTTC.

V gene TRBV19 combines with J gene TRBJ2-1; unclear D gene. The CDR3 spans 15 residues. CDR1 LNHDA and CDR2 SQIVND come from the germline V gene (reference sequence). V lost 1 base and J lost 7, with 14 bases in between. The DNA for the CDR3 is TGTGCCAGTAGTATAGCCCCCTCGAACTATAATGAGCAGTTCTTC. Amino acid sequence: CASSIAPSNYNEQFF.

This rearrangement joins TRBV28 to TRBJ2-5, with a weak D call TRBD1 (5 bases). The V end lost 6 bases, the J end lost 1 base, and 12 bases lay between the germline ends. The CDR3 totals 14 residues. CDR1 and CDR2 (germline): MDHEN, SYDVKM. DNA of the CDR3: TGTGCCAGCAGAACTCAGGGTTTCCAAGAGACCCAGTACTTC. Translated: CASRTQGFQETQYF.

The rearrangement links TRBV28 to TRBJ2-3; the match to TRBD1 covers 9 bases. The CDR3 length is 14 residues. The ends lost 5 bases at V and 4 bases at J; junction bases unmatched: 4. Germline CDR1 and CDR2: MDHEN and SYDVKM. This chain's CDR3 is CASSQGQGPDTQYF. For the CDR3, the DNA is TGTGCCAGCAGTCAAGGACAGGGGCCAGATACGCAGTATTTT.

This chain links TRBV2 with TRBJ2-7; maybe TRBD2 (5 bases). Trimming left V 2 bases short and J 7 bases short, with 12 bases between. The CDR3 runs 13 residues. Looked up from germline, CDR1 is SNHLY and CDR2 is FYNNEI. CDR3 nucleotides: TGTGCCAGCAGTGAACTCATGTCGGGAGAGCAGTACTTC. Translated, it gives CASSELMSGEQYF.

The chain combines TRBV5-1 with TRBJ1-1; D not resolved. The CDR3 is 14 amino acids. The germline V and J ends were trimmed by 4 bases and 5 bases, with 15 bases remaining between them. Germline CDR1 reads SGHRS; CDR2 reads YFSETQ. The CDR3: CASSTNTFGTEAFF. The CDR3, as DNA: TGCGCCAGCAGCACAAACACCTTCGGGACTGAAGCTTTCTTT.

This chain joins TRBV11-2 and TRBJ1-4; 7 bases are shared with TRBD1. Germline loops: CDR1 SGHAT, CDR2 FQNNGV. This CDR3 is built from 15 residues. The V and J ends lost 5 bases and 5 bases, in that order; junction bases with no gene match: 8. CDR3 DNA: TGTGCCAGCAGCCTCTGGACAGGCGGGAATGAAAAACTGTTTTTT. It is translated as CASSLWTGGNEKLFF.

Worth noting for this clone: An end of the junction does not agree with germline; a read error may underlie this. This sequence joins TRBV7-2 and TRBJ2-7; 7 nucleotides line up with TRBD2. The CDR3 length is 15 residues. Germline-derived CDR1 and CDR2 are SGHTA and FQGNSA. As DNA, the CDR3 is TGTGCCAGCACCTTAGGTCCTCGGGGAGGGTACGAGCAGTACTTC. As protein: CASTLGPRGGYEQYF.

Only one count was recorded for this clone. This chain uses TRBV28 with TRBJ2-3; possible D gene TRBD2, 6 bases. The germline V gene has CDR1 MDHEN and CDR2 SYDVKM. V lost 4 bases and J 0 bases, leaving 14 bases between the germline ends. The CDR3 consists of 16 residues. CDR3 residues: CASSSGPGGSTDTQYF. The CDR3 region has the DNA TGTGCCAGCAGTTCGGGCCCCGGGGGTAGCACAGATACGCAGTATTTT.

The chain combines TRBV19 with TRBJ1-5; no clear D. CDR1 is LNHDA and CDR2 is SQIVND in the germline V gene (reference sequence). CDR3 length: 10 amino acids. The V end was cut by 4 bases, the J end by 10 bases, with 5 bases between. This chain's CDR3 is CASSTSPQHF. The CDR3 DNA sequence: TGTGCCAGTAGTACTAGTCCCCAGCATTTT.

The CDR3 DNA reads as TGTGCCAGCAGTCCCGGGGACTCCTACGAGCAGTACTTC. Translation gives CASSPGDSYEQYF. The genes are TRBV28 and TRBJ2-7; tentatively, D is TRBD2 (5 bases). There are 13 residues in the CDR3. V lost 5 bases and J lost 0, with 8 bases in between. CDR1 MDHEN and CDR2 SYDVKM come from the germline V gene.

The CDR3, as DNA: TGTGCCAGCAGTCTACCGTCTAGGCTCGACGAGCAGTACTTC. Amino acid sequence: CASSLPSRLDEQYF. The chain joins TRBV28 to TRBJ2-7; D not certain. V dropped 5 bases and J dropped 5 bases, with 16 bases sitting between them. The germline CDR1 and CDR2 sequences are MDHEN and SYDVKM. The CDR3 loop spans 14 amino acids.

V usage is TRBV12-1 and J usage is TRBJ2-1; the table calls TRBD2, which could not be checked here. TRBV12-1 is deemed a pseudogene. The CDR3 is 16 amino acids. The CDR3 spells CASSPPRTSGGGEQFF. The DNA of the CDR3 is TGTGCCAGCAGCCCCCCCAGGACTAGCGGGGGAGGTGAGCAGTTCTTC.

The genes are TRBV6-4 and TRBJ1-2; perhaps TRBD1 as D (5 bases). The length of the CDR3 is 11 residues. Trimming removed 4 bases at V and 6 bases at J, with 6 bases between. Per germline, CDR1 MRHNA and CDR2 SNTAGT. Written as DNA, the CDR3 is TGTGCCAGCAGTGCAGGGCATGGCTACACCTTC. It specifies CASSAGHGYTF.

V and J are TRBV29-1 and TRBJ1-5; possibly TRBD1 for D (6 bases). The CDR3 runs to 13 residues. The germline gives CDR1 SQVTM, CDR2 ANQGSEA. V gave up 4 bases and J gave up 2 bases, with 9 bases separating them. CDR3 protein: CSVAGAGNQPQHF. CDR3 DNA sequence: TGCAGCGTTGCAGGGGCAGGCAATCAGCCCCAGCATTTT.

The rearrangement uses TRBV18 and TRBJ2-2; TRBD1 aligns across 7 bases. The CDR3 covers 15 residues. Per germline, CDR1 KGHSH and CDR2 LQKENI. V was pared by 5 bases and J by 7 bases, with 10 bases of the junction left unmatched. DNA for the CDR3: TGTGCCAGCTCATCGCGACAGGGCAGCATCGGGGAGCTGTTTTTT. It is translated as CASSSRQGSIGELFF.

The chain uses TRBV5-1 and TRBJ2-5; 8 bases are shared with TRBD1. The CDR3 has 14 amino acids. Germline loops: CDR1 SGHRS, CDR2 YFSETQ. V was clipped by 6 bases and J by 5 bases; unmatched bases: 9. The CDR3 DNA is TGCGCCAGCATGCGACAGGGGATCGGGGAGACCCAGTACTTC. It yields the protein CASMRQGIGETQYF.

J is TRBJ2-1 and V is TRBV10-3, with D perhaps matching TRBD2 (6 bases). Germline lookup yields CDR1 ENHRY and CDR2 SYGVKD. The germline V and J ends were trimmed by 4 bases and 9 bases, with 10 bases remaining between them. There are 12 residues in the CDR3. The DNA of the CDR3 is TGTGCCATCAGTGTGGGGGGTGGTGAGCAGTTCTTC. This sequence encodes CAISVGGGEQFF.

The chain recombines TRBV5-1 with TRBJ1-3, with D perhaps TRBD1 (5 bases). The CDR3 length is 16 residues. From germline, CDR1 is SGHRS and CDR2 YFSETQ. V dropped 0 bases and J dropped 2 bases, with 12 bases sitting between them. The CDR3 protein is CASSLEGTPPGNTIYF. CDR3 coding DNA: TGCGCCAGCAGCTTGGAAGGGACTCCTCCTGGAAACACCATATATTTT. Together with reference TRBV5-1 and TRBJ1-3, the CDR3 gives the full variable domain: KAGVTQTPRYLIKTRGQQVTLSCSPISGHRSVSWYQQTPGQGLQFLFEYFSETQRNKGNFPGRFSGRQFSNSRSEMNVSTLELGDSALYLCASSLEGTPPGNTIYFGEGSWLTVV.